This is a list of T cell receptor beta chains from one sample in a study of CD4+ T cells in melanoma. This table comes from immunoSEQ multiplex PCR, and its TCRdb copy is limited to in-frame clones, with some not included. Of roughly 10,000 clones in the sample, 65% were seen once. Sequencing was done on a sample of cells from a culture (not recorded whether cultured in vitro). The receptors were sampled from a human donor with melanoma. The CDR3 runs from the conserved cysteine through the conserved F or W. The D gene is left open where the match is weak. Some rows have no size entry. The others give once, few or many, or a class for an expanded clone.

TRBV10-3	TRBJ2-4	15	.	TRBD1	CAISEDRDNKNIQYF	TGTGCCATCAGTGAAGACAGGGATAACAAAAACATTCAGTACTTC
TRBV18	TRBJ2-5	14	.	TRBD1	CASSTTGNQETQYF	TGTGCCAGCTCAACGACAGGGAACCAAGAGACCCAGTACTTC
TRBV5-1	TRBJ1-2	14	.	TRBD1	CASSSTGTAYGYTF	TGCGCCAGCAGCTCTACCGGGACAGCCTATGGCTACACCTTC
TRBV6-5	TRBJ1-2	13	.	TRBD1	CASSGDRSYGYTF	TGTGCCAGCAGTGGGGACAGGAGCTATGGCTACACCTTC
TRBV5-6	TRBJ2-3	15	once	TRBD2	CASSTGLAGTDTQYF	TGTGCCAGCAGCACCGGACTAGCGGGCACAGATACGCAGTATTTT
TRBV6-5	TRBJ1-5	13	few	.	CASRTTLNQPQHF	TGTGCCAGCAGAACCACCCTGAATCAGCCCCAGCATTTT
TRBV10-3	TRBJ2-1	14	.	TRBD2	CATTSGLGSYEQFF	TGTGCCACCACATCCGGACTAGGTTCTTATGAGCAGTTCTTC
TRBV7-8	TRBJ2-3	14	.	.	CASSPRLGTATQYF	TGTGCCAGCAGCCCTCGACTAGGGACTGCTACGCAGTATTTT
TRBV18	TRBJ2-7	14	few	.	CASSEAGTTYEQYF	TGTGCCAGCTCAGAAGCGGGGACAACTTACGAGCAGTACTTC
TRBV2	TRBJ2-1	13	.	.	CASSDEQYNEQFF	TGTGCCAGCAGTGACGAACAGTACAATGAGCAGTTCTTC
TRBV6-6	TRBJ2-3	14	.	.	CASWLQGNTDTQYF	TGTGCCAGCTGGTTGCAGGGAAACACAGATACGCAGTATTTT
TRBV27	TRBJ1-1	13	.	.	CASSLSGGGKAFF	TGTGCCAGCAGTTTATCGGGGGGAGGGAAAGCTTTCTTT
TRBV19	TRBJ2-1	14	.	.	CASSPPSNRGEQFF	TGTGCCAGTAGCCCACCTTCAAACCGGGGTGAGCAGTTCTTC
TRBV5-1	TRBJ2-7	14	.	.	CASSLQVVPYEQYF	TGCGCCAGCAGCTTACAGGTAGTTCCCTACGAGCAGTACTTC
TRBV5-1	TRBJ2-7	16	once	TRBD2	CASSSGGGSPYYEQYF	TGCGCCAGCAGCTCGGGAGGAGGGTCACCCTATTACGAGCAGTACTTC
TRBV7-6	TRBJ1-3	14	.	.	CASSTLASGNTIYF	TGTGCCAGCAGCACCTTAGCCTCTGGAAACACCATATATTTT
TRBV10-3	TRBJ1-2	15	.	.	CAISESEGDGYGYTF	TGTGCCATCAGTGAGTCGGAGGGGGATGGCTATGGCTACACCTTC
TRBV7-3	TRBJ2-1	17	.	.	CASSLGGGGFSYNEQFF	TGTGCCAGCAGCTTAGGGGGTGGGGGGTTCTCCTACAATGAGCAGTTCTTC
TRBV6-5	TRBJ1-2	14	.	.	CASSYSEQTGLYTF	TGTGCCAGCAGTTACTCGGAACAGACTGGATTGTACACCTTC
TRBV11-2	TRBJ2-1	15	.	TRBD2	CASSPRTRNYNEQFF	TGTGCCAGCAGCCCCCGGACTAGGAACTACAATGAGCAGTTCTTC
TRBV7-2	TRBJ1-2	16	.	.	CASSLFVGTGNYGYTF	TGTGCCAGCAGCTTATTTGTAGGGACTGGTAACTATGGCTACACCTTC
TRBV5-1	TRBJ1-2	15	.	TRBD1	CASSYRDSFNYGYTF	TGCGCCAGCAGCTATAGGGACAGTTTTAACTATGGCTACACCTTC
TRBV7-9	TRBJ2-2	13	.	.	CASSLVRTGELFF	TGTGCCAGCAGCTTAGTTAGGACCGGGGAGCTGTTTTTT
TRBV7-9	TRBJ1-2	16	.	TRBD1	CASSPPGQGAGGGYTF	TGTGCCAGCAGCCCGCCGGGACAGGGGGCTGGGGGTGGCTACACCTTC
TRBV7-2	TRBJ1-5	17	.	.	CASSLDSGGGPHQPQHF	TGTGCCAGCAGCTTAGATTCGGGGGGGGGTCCGCATCAGCCCCAGCATTTT
TRBV6-1	TRBJ2-7	15	once	TRBD1	CASSLGGQAVYEQYF	TGTGCCAGCAGTTTAGGGGGACAGGCAGTGTACGAGCAGTACTTC
TRBV2	TRBJ2-1	15	.	.	CASSEALGGGHEQFF	TGTGCCAGCAGTGAAGCGCTAGGGGGGGGCCATGAGCAGTTCTTC
TRBV7-2	TRBJ2-7	15	.	TRBD1	CASSSGTGGPYEQYF	TGTGCCAGCAGCTCCGGGACAGGGGGGCCCTACGAGCAGTACTTC
TRBV7-2	TRBJ2-3	17	.	TRBD2	CASSSNLAGGRRDTQYF	TGTGCCAGCAGCTCTAATCTAGCGGGGGGCAGGAGAGATACGCAGTATTTT
TRBV2	TRBJ1-4	13	few	.	CASSMVAGQKLFF	TGTGCCAGCAGTATGGTCGCCGGTCAAAAACTGTTTTTT
TRBV5-5	TRBJ1-1	13	.	TRBD1	CASSLTGEAEAFF	TGTGCCAGCAGCTTGACAGGGGAGGCTGAAGCTTTCTTT